A single sample gave rise to the 2 T cell receptor beta chains below, sequenced in a study of graft-versus-host responses after intestinal transplantation. The plating included some 200,000 irradiated, violet-dye-labeled stimulator cells together with some 200,000 CFSE-labeled responder cells. TCRdb's table, derived via immunoSEQ multiplex PCR, lists solely in-frame clones and lacks some. This sample carries about 4,900 clones, 25% to 30% of them seen once, and the ten largest clones take roughly 7.2%. The sequencing here drew on alloreactive CD8+ T cells from a mixed lymphocyte reaction culture, taken before intestinal transplant. Subset here: CFSE-low proliferating T cells sorted from roughly 6-day pre-transplant mixed lymphocyte reaction (GvH or HvG direction). These receptors were collected from a human patient who received an intestinal transplant.

V usage is TRBV6-6 and J usage is TRBJ2-7, with D hard to call. V was clipped by 4 bases and J by 5 bases, with 9 bases between them. Germline CDR1 and CDR2: MNHNY and SVGAGI (reference sequence). The CDR3 is 12 amino acids. The CDR3 DNA sequence: TGTGCCAGCAGTTTCAGCTGGGACGAGCAGTACTTC. Translating it yields CASSFSWDEQYF.

This chain links TRBV10-2 with TRBJ2-7; possible D gene TRBD2, 5 bases. This CDR3 is 13 amino acids long. Trimming took 10 bases from V and 0 from J, leaving 13 bases between them. CDR1 WSHSY and CDR2 SAAADI come from the germline V gene. The CDR3 loop is CATSDLLSYEQYF. In DNA form, the CDR3 reads TGCGCCACCTCGGACTTACTCTCCTACGAGCAGTACTTC.